One T cell receptor (beta chain) is described in this entry. The antigen is undetermined. This sample is part of a study of T cell responses to AZD1222 COVID-19 vaccine. Looking at the study overall: Combined were second doses at about 4 or about 12 weeks. Broader study findings: Epitopes outside B.1.351 and B.1.1.7 mutated regions reportedly drew nearly half of spike TCRs. There were mostly white British donors and more females than males, and clonal diversity was possibly underestimated.

In germline, CDR1 is MDHEN, CDR2 SYDVKM. The V segment lost 6 bases and the J segment 3 bases; nucleotides outside the gene matches: 6. The CDR3 is 14 amino acids. The table came from immunoSEQ multiplex PCR; TCRdb's copy has only in-frame clones and leaves some out. Found here are roughly 180,000 clones, roughly 90% of them singletons; the top ten hold 2.6%. This material consisted of peripheral blood, taken on day 0 of AZD1222 vaccination. This clonotype originated in an adult in good health. This rearrangement joins TRBV28 to TRBJ1-1; 8 bases map to TRBD1. CDR3 protein: CASRYRGAYTEAFF. In nucleotides, the CDR3 is TGTGCCAGCAGATACAGGGGGGCGTACACTGAAGCTTTCTTT.